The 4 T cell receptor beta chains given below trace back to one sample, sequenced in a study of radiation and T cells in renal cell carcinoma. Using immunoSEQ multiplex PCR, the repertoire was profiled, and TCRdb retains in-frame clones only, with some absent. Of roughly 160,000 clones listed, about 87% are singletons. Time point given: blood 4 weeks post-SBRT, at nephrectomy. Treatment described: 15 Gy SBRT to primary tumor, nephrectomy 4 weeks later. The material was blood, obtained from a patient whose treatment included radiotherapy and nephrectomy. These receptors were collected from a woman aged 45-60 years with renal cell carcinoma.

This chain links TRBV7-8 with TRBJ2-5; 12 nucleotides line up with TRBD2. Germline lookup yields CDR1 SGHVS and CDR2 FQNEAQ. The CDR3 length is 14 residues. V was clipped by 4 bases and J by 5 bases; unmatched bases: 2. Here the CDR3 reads CASSYGTSGETQYF. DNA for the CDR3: TGTGCCAGCAGCTACGGGACTAGCGGGGAGACCCAGTACTTC.

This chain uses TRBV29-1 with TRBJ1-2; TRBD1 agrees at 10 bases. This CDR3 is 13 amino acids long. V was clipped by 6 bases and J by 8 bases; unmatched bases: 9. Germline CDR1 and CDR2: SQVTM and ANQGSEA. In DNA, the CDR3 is TGCAGCGTCACGACAGGGGGCGATGAGGGCTACACCTTC. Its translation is CSVTTGGDEGYTF.

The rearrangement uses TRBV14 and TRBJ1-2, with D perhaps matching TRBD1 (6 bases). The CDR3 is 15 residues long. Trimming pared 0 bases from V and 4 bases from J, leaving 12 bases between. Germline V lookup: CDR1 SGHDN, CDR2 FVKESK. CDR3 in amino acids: CASSQDSGRGYGYTF. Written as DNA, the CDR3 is TGTGCCAGCAGCCAAGACTCCGGCAGGGGCTATGGCTACACCTTC.

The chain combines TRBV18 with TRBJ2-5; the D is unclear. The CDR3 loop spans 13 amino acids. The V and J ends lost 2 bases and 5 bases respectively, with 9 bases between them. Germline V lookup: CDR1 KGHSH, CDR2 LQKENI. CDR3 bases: TGTGCCAGCTCACCAAATCAAGAGGAGACCCAGTACTTC. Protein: CASSPNQEETQYF.